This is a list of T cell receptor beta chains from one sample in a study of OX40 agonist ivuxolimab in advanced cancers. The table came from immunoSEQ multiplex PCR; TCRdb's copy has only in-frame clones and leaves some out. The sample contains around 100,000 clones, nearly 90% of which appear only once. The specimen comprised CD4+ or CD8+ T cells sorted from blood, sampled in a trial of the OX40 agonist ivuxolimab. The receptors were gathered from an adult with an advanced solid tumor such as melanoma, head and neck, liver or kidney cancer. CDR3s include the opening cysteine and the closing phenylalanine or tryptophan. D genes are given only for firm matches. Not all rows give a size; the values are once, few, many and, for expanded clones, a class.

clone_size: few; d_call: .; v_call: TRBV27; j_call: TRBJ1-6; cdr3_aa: CASSLGTNSPLHF; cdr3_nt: TGTGCCAGCAGTTTAGGGACCAATTCACCCCTCCACTTT
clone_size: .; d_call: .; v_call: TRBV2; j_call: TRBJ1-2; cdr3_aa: CASSEISGQKSYGYTF; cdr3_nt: TGTGCCAGCAGTGAGATATCCGGACAGAAAAGCTATGGCTACACCTTC
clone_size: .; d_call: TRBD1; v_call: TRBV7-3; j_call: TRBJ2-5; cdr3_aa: CASSRDRVETQYF; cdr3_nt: TGTGCCAGCAGCAGGGACAGGGTAGAGACCCAGTACTTC
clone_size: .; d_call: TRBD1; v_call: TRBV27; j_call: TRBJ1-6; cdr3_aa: CASSQPGQGGGNSPLHF; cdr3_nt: TGTGCCAGCAGTCAACCGGGACAGGGAGGTGGTAATTCACCCCTCCACTTT
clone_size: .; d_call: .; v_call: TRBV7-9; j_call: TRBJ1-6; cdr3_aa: CASSLGRGTDSPLHF; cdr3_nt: TGTGCCAGCAGCTTAGGGCGGGGCACTGATTCACCCCTCCACTTT
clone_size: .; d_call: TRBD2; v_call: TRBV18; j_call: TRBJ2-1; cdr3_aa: CASSPPVGSGTRGEQFF; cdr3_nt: TGTGCCAGCTCACCACCGGTAGGTAGCGGGACCCGGGGAGAGCAGTTCTTC
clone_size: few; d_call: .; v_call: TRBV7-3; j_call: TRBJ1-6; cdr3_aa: CASSFGPNSPLHF; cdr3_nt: TGTGCCAGCAGCTTCGGTCCAAATTCACCCCTCCACTTT
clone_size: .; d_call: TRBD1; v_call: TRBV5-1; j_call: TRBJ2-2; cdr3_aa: CASSPGDSSRGELFF; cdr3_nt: TGCGCCAGCAGCCCAGGGGACAGCTCTCGCGGGGAGCTGTTTTTT
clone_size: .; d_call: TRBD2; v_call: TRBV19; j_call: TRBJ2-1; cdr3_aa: CASSIEGTKGEQFF; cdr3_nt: TGTGCCAGTAGTATAGAAGGGACTAAAGGTGAGCAGTTCTTC
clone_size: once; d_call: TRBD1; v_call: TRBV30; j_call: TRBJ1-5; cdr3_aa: CAWRRRGPDYQPQHF; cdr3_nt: TGTGCCTGGAGGCGTAGGGGGCCCGACTATCAGCCCCAGCATTTT
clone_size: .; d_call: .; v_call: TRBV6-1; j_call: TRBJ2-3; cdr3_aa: CASSEWRQVSDTQYF; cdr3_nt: TGTGCCAGCAGTGAATGGAGGCAGGTTTCAGATACGCAGTATTTT
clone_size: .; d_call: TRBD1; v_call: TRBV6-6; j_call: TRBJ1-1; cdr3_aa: CASSYSTGNEAFF; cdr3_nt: TGTGCCAGCAGTTACTCGACAGGGAATGAAGCTTTCTTT
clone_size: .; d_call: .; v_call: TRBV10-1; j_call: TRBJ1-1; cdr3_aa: CASSESDRNTEAFF; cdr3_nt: TGCGCCAGCAGTGAGTCCGATCGGAACACTGAAGCTTTCTTT
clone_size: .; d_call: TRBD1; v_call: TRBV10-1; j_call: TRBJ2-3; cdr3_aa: CASSPGTGGITDTQYF; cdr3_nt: TGCGCCAGCAGTCCCGGGACAGGGGGCATCACAGATACGCAGTATTTT
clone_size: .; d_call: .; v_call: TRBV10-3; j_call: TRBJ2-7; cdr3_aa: CAISESRGGIKGEQYF; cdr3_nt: TGTGCCATCAGTGAGTCGAGGGGGGGGATAAAGGGCGAGCAGTACTTC
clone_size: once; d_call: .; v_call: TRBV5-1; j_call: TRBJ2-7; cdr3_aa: CASSGSITATYEQYF; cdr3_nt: TGCGCCAGCAGCGGCTCTATCACGGCGACCTACGAGCAGTACTTC